Below, 5 T cell receptor beta chains from the same sample are listed, as sequenced in a study of cytomegalovirus exposure and HLA in healthy donors (dated by TCRdb to about 2017). Receptor libraries were prepared by the immunoSEQ multiplex PCR assay. For the multiplex PCR, a mixture combining 60 forward primers for TCR Vbeta segments and 13 reverse primers for TCR Jbeta segments was used. Entries here come from immuneACCESS through TCRdb and include only in-frame sequences with V and J called. Some clones fail to appear in such tables; in the studies checked, an unresolved V gene covers under half of the shortfall, and the cause of the remainder is unknown. For this sample there are about 57,000 clones; 80% appear just once. The leading ten clones occupy approximately 5.9% of the sample. The specimen was PBMCs. The receptors were sampled from a male donor in good health and CMV-seronegative.

V usage is TRBV5-1 and J usage is TRBJ2-3, with 12 bases that match TRBD2. V lost 4 bases and J lost 5; bases outside the gene matches: 11. The CDR3 covers 17 residues. Germline V gene data show CDR1 as SGHRS and CDR2 as YFSETQ. Here the CDR3 DNA reads TGCGCCAGCAGCGGGATCCTAGCGGGGGGGTTGGGAGATACGCAGTATTTT. Its translation is CASSGILAGGLGDTQYF.

This chain joins TRBV6-1 and TRBJ1-1; TRBD1 is a possible D gene (5 bases). Germline values: CDR1 MNHNS, CDR2 SASEGT. The V and J ends lost 1 base and 6 bases respectively, with 9 bases between them. This CDR3 region has 13 residues. CDR3 DNA: TGTGCCAGCAGTGAAGAAGGGGCTTCTGAAGCTTTCTTT. It codes for CASSEEGASEAFF.

The chain carries TRBV30 and TRBJ1-2; 7 nucleotides line up with TRBD1. The CDR3 covers 14 residues. Per germline, CDR1 GTSNPN and CDR2 SVGIG (reference sequence). J lost 2 bases, V lost 5 bases, and 8 bases had no gene match. CDR3 residues: CAWLPRGANYGYTF. DNA of the CDR3: TGTGCCTGGCTGCCCAGGGGGGCAAACTATGGCTACACCTTC.

The chain couples TRBV5-4 to TRBJ2-4, with no clear D. This CDR3 has 12 amino acids. Germline values: CDR1 SGHNT, CDR2 YYREEE (reference sequence). Trimming shortened V by 0 bases and J by 7 bases, and 5 bases separated the two germline ends. The CDR3, as DNA: TGTGCCAGCAGCTTGGACAGCAACATTCAGTACTTC. Translating it yields CASSLDSNIQYF.

The chain joins TRBV2 to TRBJ2-2, with D tentatively TRBD2 (5 bases). This CDR3 region has 13 residues. Germline CDR1 and CDR2: SNHLY and FYNNEI. V was cut by 5 bases and J by 4 bases, with 8 bases left in between. In nucleotides, the CDR3 is TGTGCCAGCAGTCTTCGGGGCACCGGGGAGCTGTTTTTT. This sequence encodes CASSLRGTGELFF.